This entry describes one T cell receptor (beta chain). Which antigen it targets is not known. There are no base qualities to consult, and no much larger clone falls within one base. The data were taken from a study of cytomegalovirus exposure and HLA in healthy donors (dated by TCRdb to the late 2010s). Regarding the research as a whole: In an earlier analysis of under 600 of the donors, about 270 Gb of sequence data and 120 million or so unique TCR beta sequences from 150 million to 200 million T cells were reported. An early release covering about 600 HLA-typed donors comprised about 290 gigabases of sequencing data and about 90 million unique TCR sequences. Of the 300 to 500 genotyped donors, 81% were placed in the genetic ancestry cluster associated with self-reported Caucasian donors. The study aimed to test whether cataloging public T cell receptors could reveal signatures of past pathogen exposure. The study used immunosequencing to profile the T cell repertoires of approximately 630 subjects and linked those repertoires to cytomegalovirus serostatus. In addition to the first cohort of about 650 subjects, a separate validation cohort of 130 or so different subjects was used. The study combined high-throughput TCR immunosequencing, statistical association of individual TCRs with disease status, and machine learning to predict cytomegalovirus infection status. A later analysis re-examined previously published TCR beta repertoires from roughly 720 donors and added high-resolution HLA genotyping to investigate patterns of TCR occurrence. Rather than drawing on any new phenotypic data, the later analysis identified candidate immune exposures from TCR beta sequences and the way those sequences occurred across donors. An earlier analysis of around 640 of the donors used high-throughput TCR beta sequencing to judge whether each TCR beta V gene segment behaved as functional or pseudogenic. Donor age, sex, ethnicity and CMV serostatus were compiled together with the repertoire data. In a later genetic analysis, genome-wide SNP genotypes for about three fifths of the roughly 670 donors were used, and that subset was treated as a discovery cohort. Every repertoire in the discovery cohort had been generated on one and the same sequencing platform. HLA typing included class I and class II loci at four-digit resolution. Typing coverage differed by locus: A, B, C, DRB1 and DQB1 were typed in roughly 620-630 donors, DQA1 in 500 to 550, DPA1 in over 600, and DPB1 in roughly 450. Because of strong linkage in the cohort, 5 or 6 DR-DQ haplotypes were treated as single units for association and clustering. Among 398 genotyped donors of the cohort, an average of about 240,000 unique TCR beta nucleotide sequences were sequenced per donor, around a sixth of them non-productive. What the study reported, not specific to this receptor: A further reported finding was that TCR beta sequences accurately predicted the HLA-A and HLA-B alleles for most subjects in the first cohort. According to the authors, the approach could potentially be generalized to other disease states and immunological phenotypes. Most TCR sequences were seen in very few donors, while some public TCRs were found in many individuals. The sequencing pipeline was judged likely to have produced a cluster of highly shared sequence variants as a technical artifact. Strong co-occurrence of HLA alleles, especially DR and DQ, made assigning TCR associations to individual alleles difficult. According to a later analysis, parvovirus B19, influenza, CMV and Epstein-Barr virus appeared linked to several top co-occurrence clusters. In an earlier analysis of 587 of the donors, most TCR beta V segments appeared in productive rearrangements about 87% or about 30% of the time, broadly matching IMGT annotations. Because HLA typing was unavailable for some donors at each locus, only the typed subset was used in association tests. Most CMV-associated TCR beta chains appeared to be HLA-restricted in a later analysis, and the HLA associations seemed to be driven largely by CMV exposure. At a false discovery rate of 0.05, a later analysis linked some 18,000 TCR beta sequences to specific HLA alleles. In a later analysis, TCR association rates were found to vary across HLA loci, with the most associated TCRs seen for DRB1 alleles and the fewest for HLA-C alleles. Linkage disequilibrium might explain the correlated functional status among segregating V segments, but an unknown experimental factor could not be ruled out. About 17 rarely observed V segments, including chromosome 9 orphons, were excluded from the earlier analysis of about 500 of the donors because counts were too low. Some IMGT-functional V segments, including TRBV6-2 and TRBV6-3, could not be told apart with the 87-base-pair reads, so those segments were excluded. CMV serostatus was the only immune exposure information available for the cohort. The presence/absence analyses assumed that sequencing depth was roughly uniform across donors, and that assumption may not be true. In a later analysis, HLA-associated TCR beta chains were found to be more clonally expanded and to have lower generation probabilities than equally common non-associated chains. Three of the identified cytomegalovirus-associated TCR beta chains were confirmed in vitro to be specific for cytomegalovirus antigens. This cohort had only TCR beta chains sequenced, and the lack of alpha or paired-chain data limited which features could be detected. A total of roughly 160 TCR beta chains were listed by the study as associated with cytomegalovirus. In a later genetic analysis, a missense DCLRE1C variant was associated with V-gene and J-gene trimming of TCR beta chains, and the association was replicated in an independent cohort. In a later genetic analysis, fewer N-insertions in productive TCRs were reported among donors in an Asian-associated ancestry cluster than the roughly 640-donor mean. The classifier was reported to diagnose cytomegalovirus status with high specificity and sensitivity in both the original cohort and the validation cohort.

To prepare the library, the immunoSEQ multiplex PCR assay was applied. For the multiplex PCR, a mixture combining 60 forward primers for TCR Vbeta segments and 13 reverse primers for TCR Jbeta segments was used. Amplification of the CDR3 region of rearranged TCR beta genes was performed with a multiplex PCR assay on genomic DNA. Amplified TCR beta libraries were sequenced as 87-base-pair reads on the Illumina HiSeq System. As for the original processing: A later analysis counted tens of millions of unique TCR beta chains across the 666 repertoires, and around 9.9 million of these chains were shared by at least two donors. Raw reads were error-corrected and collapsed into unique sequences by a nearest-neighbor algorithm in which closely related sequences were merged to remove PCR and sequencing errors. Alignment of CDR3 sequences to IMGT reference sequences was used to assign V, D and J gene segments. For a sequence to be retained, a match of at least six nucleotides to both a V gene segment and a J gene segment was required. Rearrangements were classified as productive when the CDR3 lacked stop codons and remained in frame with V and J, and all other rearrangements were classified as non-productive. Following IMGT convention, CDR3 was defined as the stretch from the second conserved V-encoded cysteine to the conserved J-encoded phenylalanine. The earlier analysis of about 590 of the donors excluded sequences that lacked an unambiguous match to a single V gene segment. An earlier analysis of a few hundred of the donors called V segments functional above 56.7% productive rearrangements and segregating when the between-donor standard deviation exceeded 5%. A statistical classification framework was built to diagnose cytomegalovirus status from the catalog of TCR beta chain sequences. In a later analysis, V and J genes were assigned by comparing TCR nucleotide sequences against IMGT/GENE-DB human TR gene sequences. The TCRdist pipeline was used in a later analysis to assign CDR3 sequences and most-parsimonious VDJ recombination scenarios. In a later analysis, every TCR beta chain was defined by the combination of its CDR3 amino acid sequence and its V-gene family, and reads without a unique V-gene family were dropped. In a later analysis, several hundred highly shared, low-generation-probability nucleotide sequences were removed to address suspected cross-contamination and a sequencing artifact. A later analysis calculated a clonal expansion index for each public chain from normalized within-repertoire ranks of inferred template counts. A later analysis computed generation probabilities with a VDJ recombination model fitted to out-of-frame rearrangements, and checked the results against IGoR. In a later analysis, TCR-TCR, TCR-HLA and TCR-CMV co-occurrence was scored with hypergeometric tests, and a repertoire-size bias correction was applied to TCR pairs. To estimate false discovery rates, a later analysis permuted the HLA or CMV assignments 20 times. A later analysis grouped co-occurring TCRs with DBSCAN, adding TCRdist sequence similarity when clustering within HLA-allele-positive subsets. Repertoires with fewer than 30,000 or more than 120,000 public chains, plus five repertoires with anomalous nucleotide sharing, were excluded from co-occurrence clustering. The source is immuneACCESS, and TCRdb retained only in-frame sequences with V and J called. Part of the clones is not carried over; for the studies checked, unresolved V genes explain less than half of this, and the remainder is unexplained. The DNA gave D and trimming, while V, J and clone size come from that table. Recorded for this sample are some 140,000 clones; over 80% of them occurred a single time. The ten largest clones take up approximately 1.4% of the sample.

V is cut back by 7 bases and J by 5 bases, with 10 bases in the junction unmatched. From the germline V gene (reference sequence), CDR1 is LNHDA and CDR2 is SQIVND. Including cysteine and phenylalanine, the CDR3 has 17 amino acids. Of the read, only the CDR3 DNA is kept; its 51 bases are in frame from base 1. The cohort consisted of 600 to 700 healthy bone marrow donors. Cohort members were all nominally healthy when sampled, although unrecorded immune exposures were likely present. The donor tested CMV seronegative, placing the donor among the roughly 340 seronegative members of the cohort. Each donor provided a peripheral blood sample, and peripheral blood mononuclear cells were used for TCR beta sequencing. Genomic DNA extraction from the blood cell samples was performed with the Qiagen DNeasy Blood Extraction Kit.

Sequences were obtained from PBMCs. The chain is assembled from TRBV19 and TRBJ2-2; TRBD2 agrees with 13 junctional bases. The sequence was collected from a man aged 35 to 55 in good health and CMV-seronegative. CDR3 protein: CASKGLAGSTGTGELFF. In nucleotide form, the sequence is TGTGCCAGTAAGGGACTAGCGGGGTCCACGGGTACCGGGGAGCTGTTTTTT.